These 17 T cell receptor beta chains were all obtained from the same sample, sequenced in a study of OX40 agonist ivuxolimab in advanced cancers. The protocol was immunoSEQ multiplex PCR, while the TCRdb copy is restricted to in-frame clones and leaves out a portion. The sample contains under 85,000 clones, 88% of which appear only once. The sample in question was CD4+ or CD8+ T cells sorted from blood, obtained in a trial of the OX40 agonist ivuxolimab. Every receptor here comes from an adult with an advanced solid tumor such as melanoma, head and neck, liver or kidney cancer.

The chain employs TRBV6-6 and TRBJ2-5; D remains ambiguous. Trimming shortened V by 0 bases and J by 1 base, and 0 bases separated the two germline ends. This CDR3 spans 12 amino acids. The germline gives CDR1 MNHNY, CDR2 SVGAGI (reference sequence). CDR3 coding DNA: TGTGCCAGCAGTTACTCCCAAGAGACCCAGTACTTC. Translated: CASSYSQETQYF.

The V gene is TRBV28, the J gene TRBJ1-5, with no clear D. CDR1 is MDHEN, CDR2 SYDVKM, per germline. V was trimmed by 2 bases and J by 4 bases, leaving 9 bases between them. The CDR3 contains 14 residues. DNA of the CDR3: TGTGCCAGCAGTTTACCGGGTCCTAATCAGCCCCAGCATTTT. Protein sequence: CASSLPGPNQPQHF. The whole variable domain, filled in from reference TRBV28 and TRBJ1-5, reads DVKVTQSSRYLVKRTGEKVFLECVQDMDHENMFWYRQDPGLGLRLIYFSYDVKMKEKGDIPEGYSVSREKKERFSLILESASTNQTSMYLCASSLPGPNQPQHFGDGTRLSIL.

The V call is TRBV5-4, the J call TRBJ2-3; D gene unclear. Trimming removed 6 bases at V and 0 bases at J, with 14 bases between. The CDR3 is made up of 15 amino acids. Germline lookup yields CDR1 SGHNT and CDR2 YYREEE (reference sequence). CDR3 bases: TGTGCCAGCACAATAGGGCCCGGGAGCACAGATACGCAGTATTTT. It translates to CASTIGPGSTDTQYF.

This clone is a singleton in its sample. The rearrangement uses TRBV11-2 and TRBJ2-1; 12 bases fit TRBD2. The length of the CDR3 is 19 residues. The junction had 12 bases not matched to a gene; V was cut back by 5 bases and J by 1 base. Germline V CDR1 and CDR2: SGHAT, FQNNGV. CDR3 nucleotide sequence: TGTGCCAGCAGCGTCGGACTAGCGGGAAACCCGGGGTCCTACAATGAGCAGTTCTTC. This sequence encodes CASSVGLAGNPGSYNEQFF.

This chain uses TRBV11-2 with TRBJ2-5; D unclear. The ends were cut back, 5 bases at V and 2 bases at J, with 3 bases in the middle. Germline loops: CDR1 SGHAT, CDR2 FQNNGV. CDR3 length equals 11 residues. CDR3 DNA: TGTGCCAGCAGCCTACAAGAGACCCAGTACTTC. Translating it yields CASSLQETQYF.

This chain connects TRBV15 to TRBJ2-5; either TRBD1 or TRBD2 may fit D (5 bases each). The CDR3 loop spans 13 amino acids. Trimming took off 2 bases at V and 5 bases at J, with 9 bases between the two ends. Germline V gene sequence: CDR1 LNHNV, CDR2 YYDKDF (reference sequence). In DNA, the CDR3 is TGTGCCACCAGCAGACAGGGCGGGGAGACCCAGTACTTC. Its translation: CATSRQGGETQYF.

The chain has TRBV7-2 and TRBJ1-2; D gene uncertain. The CDR3 runs to 13 residues. V was shortened by 1 base and J by 7 bases, with 10 bases between the two germline ends. The germline CDR1 and CDR2 sequences are SGHTA and FQGNSA. In DNA form, the CDR3 reads TGTGCCAGCAGCTTAGATCCGAACACTGGCTACACCTTC. Its translation is CASSLDPNTGYTF.

The chain uses TRBV2 and TRBJ2-2; TRBD1 is a possible D gene (6 bases). This CDR3 has 14 amino acids. Trimming removed 8 bases from V and 2 bases from J, with 12 bases in between. CDR1 and CDR2 from the germline V gene are SNHLY and FYNNEI. CDR3 in DNA: TGTGCCAGCCTCCGGGACAAAAACACCGGGGAGCTGTTTTTT. It specifies CASLRDKNTGELFF.

The genes are TRBV6-1 and TRBJ1-2; 10 bases are a match to TRBD1. The ends lost 7 bases at V and 3 bases at J; junction bases unmatched: 5. The CDR3 loop spans 14 amino acids. CDR1 is MNHNS, CDR2 SASEGT, per germline. The CDR3 nucleotides are TGTGCCAGCATTCTGGACAGGGGGGACTATGGCTACACCTTC. It translates to CASILDRGDYGYTF.

This sequence joins TRBV6-5 and TRBJ2-2, with 7 bases that match TRBD1. CDR3 length: 14 residues. The junction had 5 bases not matched to a gene; V was cut back by 7 bases and J by 3 bases. Looked up from germline, CDR1 is MNHEY and CDR2 is SVGAGI. The CDR3 DNA sequence: TGTGCCAGCAAAGGGACAGCTCACACCGGGGAGCTGTTTTTT. This codes for CASKGTAHTGELFF.

The chain recombines TRBV29-1 with TRBJ2-4, with 7 bases that match TRBD1. There are 12 residues in the CDR3. The germline gives CDR1 SQVTM, CDR2 ANQGSEA. The junction had 2 bases not matched to a gene; V was cut back by 4 bases and J by 5 bases. CDR3 bases: TGCAGCGTTGCAGGGACAGAAAACATTCAGTACTTC. Translated, it gives CSVAGTENIQYF. Looking up the rest from reference TRBV29-1 and TRBJ2-4 gives the full variable domain: SAVISQKPSRDICQRGTSLTIQCQVDSQVTMMFWYRQQPGQSLTLIATANQGSEATYESGFVIDKFPISRPNLTFSTLTVSNMSPEDSSIYLCSVAGTENIQYFGAGTRLSVL.

The V and J genes are TRBV10-3 and TRBJ1-2; 9 positions match TRBD1. This CDR3 has 14 residues. CDR1 ENHRY and CDR2 SYGVKD come from the germline V gene. J was trimmed by 4 bases and V by 6 bases; bases with no gene match: 6. This CDR3 is CAIRAGQGSYGYTF. CDR3 DNA: TGTGCCATCAGGGCGGGACAGGGCAGCTATGGCTACACCTTC.

The chain couples TRBV7-2 to TRBJ2-5; TRBD1 might be the D (5 bases). The length of the CDR3 is 14 residues. CDR1 is SGHTA, CDR2 FQGNSA, per germline. V lost 6 bases, J lost 5 bases, and 16 bases lay in between. CDR3 sequence reads: CASRSRAPGETQYF. The CDR3 region has the DNA TGTGCCAGCAGATCCAGGGCACCAGGGGAGACCCAGTACTTC.

This chain uses TRBV18 with TRBJ2-7; 7 bases are a match to TRBD2. V lost 3 bases and J lost 2; bases outside the gene matches: 4. CDR3 length equals 14 residues. Germline V lookup: CDR1 KGHSH, CDR2 LQKENI. The CDR3 region has the DNA TGTGCCAGCTCACCCCGTGGACTAGCCTACGAGCAGTACTTC. Protein sequence: CASSPRGLAYEQYF.

The genes are TRBV7-3 and TRBJ2-7; 8 nucleotides agree with TRBD1. CDR3 length: 13 residues. Trimming took 6 bases from V and 7 from J; bases not matched to a gene: 8. Germline V gene lookup returns CDR1 SGHTA and CDR2 FQGTGA. The CDR3, as DNA: TGTGCCAGCAGTCGCAACAGGGGGGAAGAGCAGTACTTC. Translation gives CASSRNRGEEQYF.

This sequence joins TRBV18 and TRBJ1-1; D is unclear. Germline V gene data show CDR1 as KGHSH and CDR2 as LQKENI. The V end lost 3 bases, the J end lost 1 base, and 15 bases lay between the germline ends. The CDR3 totals 16 residues. CDR3 protein: CASSPGSGRENTEAFF. The CDR3 DNA follows: TGTGCCAGCTCACCCGGTTCGGGCAGAGAGAACACTGAAGCTTTCTTT.

The chain has TRBV6-5 and TRBJ2-2, with D tentatively TRBD2 (5 bases). Trimming pared 10 bases from V and 3 bases from J, leaving 18 bases between. The CDR3 spans 15 residues. Germline assignment: CDR1 MNHEY and CDR2 SVGAGI. The CDR3 region is CATSRASSYTGELFF. CDR3 nucleotide sequence: TGTGCCACCTCGAGGGCTAGCAGTTACACCGGGGAGCTGTTTTTT.